These T cell receptor beta chains were read from a single sample in a study of cytomegalovirus exposure and HLA in healthy donors. Libraries were prepared by immunoSEQ multiplex PCR; TCRdb keeps only in-frame clonotypes and omits some of them. Here the sample spans fewer than 150,000 clones, 60% to 85% being singletons. Sequenced material: PBMCs. The receptors were sampled from a middle-aged man in good health and CMV-seropositive. The CDR3 runs from the conserved cysteine through the conserved F or W. A D gene is named only where the DNA matches it firmly. Rows give clone size only sometimes, using once, few, many, or a class for an expanded clone.

V,D,size,J,DNA,CDR3
TRBV7-9,TRBD2,-,TRBJ2-1,TGTGCCAGCAGCCCCCGGACTAGTGCGTACAATGAGCAGTTCTTC,CASSPRTSAYNEQFF
TRBV11-2,-,-,TRBJ2-7,TGTGCCAGCAGCGGCATAGGAGGCGGGCTATACTACGAGCAGTACTTC,CASSGIGGGLYYEQYF
TRBV7-9,-,-,TRBJ1-1,TGTGCCAGCAGCGTTACAGGGAACACTGAAGCTTTCTTT,CASSVTGNTEAFF
TRBV4-3,-,once,TRBJ2-1,TGCGCCAGCAGCCAAGGACTAAAAGTCTATGAGCAGTTCTTC,CASSQGLKVYEQFF
TRBV7-2,TRBD1,-,TRBJ2-7,TGTGCCAGCAGCTTGGCACAGGGGGCGCGGCAGTACTTC,CASSLAQGARQYF
TRBV28,TRBD1,-,TRBJ1-1,TGTGCCAGCAGCCCTGACAGGGGGCGGAACACTGAAGCTTTCTTT,CASSPDRGRNTEAFF
TRBV7-9,TRBD2,once,TRBJ2-7,TGTGCCAGCAGCCAGACTAGCGGGGGGGCCACATACGAGCAGTACTTC,CASSQTSGGATYEQYF
TRBV27,-,-,TRBJ1-4,TGTGCCAGCAGAGCCACGTACAGGCCAAATGAAAAACTGTTTTTT,CASRATYRPNEKLFF
TRBV4-2,TRBD1,-,TRBJ1-5,TGTGCCAGCAGCCAAGTCCCCAGGGGGAAAGGTAATCAGCCCCAGCATTTT,CASSQVPRGKGNQPQHF
TRBV2,TRBD2,-,TRBJ2-2,TGTGCCAGCACCCGAACAGGACTAGCGGAGACCGGGGAGCTGTTTTTT,CASTRTGLAETGELFF
TRBV6-4,TRBD1,-,TRBJ1-2,TGTGCCAGCAGCCTCGCACAGGGGGCAGGGTATGGCTACACCTTC,CASSLAQGAGYGYTF
TRBV6-5,TRBD1,-,TRBJ1-1,TGTGCCAGCATCCGACAGGGTCAGGGGACTGAAGCTTTCTTT,CASIRQGQGTEAFF
TRBV6-5,TRBD1,-,TRBJ1-2,TGTGCCAGCAGTTACTGGGGACAGGGGGGACGCGATGGCTACACCTTC,CASSYWGQGGRDGYTF
TRBV19,-,-,TRBJ2-1,TGTGCCAGTAGTAGGGCAATATCTTACAATGAGCAGTTCTTC,CASSRAISYNEQFF
TRBV5-4,TRBD1,-,TRBJ2-1,TGTGCCAGCAGCTTGGCTCCCGGGACAGCCCCAAATGAGCAGTTCTTC,CASSLAPGTAPNEQFF
TRBV29-1,-,-,TRBJ2-2,TGCAGCGCCAACGGGCTAGCCGCCGGGGAGCTGTTTTTT,CSANGLAAGELFF
TRBV2,TRBD1,-,TRBJ1-1,TGTGCCAGCAGCTACGACAGGGTTGAAGCTTTCTTT,CASSYDRVEAFF
TRBV29-1,-,-,TRBJ2-1,TGCAGCGTTGATTCAGTCAGGACCTACAATGAGCAGTTCTTC,CSVDSVRTYNEQFF
TRBV7-6,TRBD1,-,TRBJ2-2,TGTGCCAGCAGCTTACAGGGGGCCTGGACCGGGGAGCTGTTTTTT,CASSLQGAWTGELFF
TRBV16,-,few,TRBJ1-3,TGTGCCAGCAGCCAACTCGGAAACACCATATATTTT,CASSQLGNTIYF
TRBV7-6,-,-,TRBJ2-1,TGTGCCAGCAGCTTGGGGGGTAGTGAGCAGTTCTTC,CASSLGGSEQFF
TRBV13,TRBD1,-,TRBJ2-7,TGTGCCAGCAGCTCTCTTCCCCGGGACAGGGTCACCTACGAGCAGTACTTC,CASSSLPRDRVTYEQYF